This T cell receptor (beta chain) was recovered during a study of T-cell reconstitution after alpha-beta-depleted transplantation in children. Study-wide results and caveats: Where alpha-beta T cells came from about two months after transplant was reportedly several hundred expanded graft clones. Diversity of TCRbeta at day 60 was high in some patients, arising from surviving recipient T cells and thymic progenitors. Hyperexpanded clones declined; after one year, newly produced T cells mostly supplied diversity.

A library of TCRbeta sequences, prepared with unique molecular identifiers, was generated. One entry per CDR3 protein, called by TCRdb with MiXCR from the PCR reads. The sample has about 6,700 distinct CDR3 sequences; approximately 16% are singletons. Germline lookup yields CDR1 MNHEY and CDR2 SVGAGI. V lost 2 bases and J lost 5; bases outside the gene matches: 13. The CDR3 runs to 17 residues. In its sample, this clonotype was seen many times. As yet, its antigen is unknown. The receptor was derived from a boy aged 2 to 9 with acute lymphoblastic leukemia, due to receive a stem cell transplant. The V and J genes are TRBV6-5 and TRBJ1-2; TRBD1 aligns across 8 bases. The sequencing used PBMCs, collected before TCRalphabeta/CD19-depleted stem cell transplant. The DNA of the CDR3 is TGTGCCAGCAGTTACCCGACGAGTGGACAGGGTCCATATGGCTACACCTTC. It translates to CASSYPTSGQGPYGYTF.